The 20 T cell receptor beta chains listed next were all sequenced from one sample in a study of T cell responses to AZD1222 COVID-19 vaccine. Method: immunoSEQ multiplex PCR; TCRdb's copy keeps in-frame clones and lacks some. The repertoire holds roughly 84,000 clones, roughly 88% seen once, with 9% to 14% in the top ten. Source: peripheral blood, taken 28 days after the second AZD1222 dose. The receptor set was obtained from an adult who received the AZD1222 COVID-19 vaccine.

The chain recombines TRBV11-3 with TRBJ2-3; D tentatively reads TRBD1 or TRBD2 (6 bases each). Germline V CDR1 and CDR2: SGHNT, YENEEA. Trimming stripped 0 bases from V and 1 base from J, with 8 bases between. The CDR3 extends over 15 amino acids. CDR3 amino acids: CASSLEGGGTDTQYF. The CDR3 DNA reads as TGTGCCAGCAGCTTAGAGGGGGGCGGCACAGATACGCAGTATTTT.

The rearrangement uses TRBV11-3 and TRBJ2-3, with TRBD2 as a possible D gene (6 bases). CDR1 SGHNT and CDR2 YENEEA come from the germline V gene. This CDR3 is 12 amino acids long. V was trimmed by 2 bases and J by 8 bases, leaving 8 bases between them. The CDR3 DNA reads as TGTGCCAGCAGCTTAACGGAGGGTACGCAGTATTTT. It codes for CASSLTEGTQYF.

This chain connects TRBV7-6 to TRBJ1-1, with 7 bases aligning to TRBD1. After removal of 6 bases from V and 6 bases from J, the junction contained 4 bases not matched to a gene. Per germline, CDR1 SGHVS and CDR2 FNYEAQ. The CDR3 is 12 amino acids. The CDR3 region is CASSSGGAEAFF. The CDR3 DNA reads as TGTGCCAGCAGTTCAGGGGGAGCTGAAGCTTTCTTT.

This sequence joins TRBV6-5 and TRBJ2-7, with D uncertain. CDR1 is MNHEY and CDR2 is SVGAGI in the germline V gene. The CDR3 is made up of 12 amino acids. Trimming took off 4 bases at V and 0 bases at J, with 4 bases between the two ends. CDR3 DNA: TGTGCCAGCAGTTCCAGCTCCTACGAGCAGTACTTC. As protein: CASSSSSYEQYF.

J is TRBJ1-1 and V is TRBV7-8; D may be TRBD1 (5 bases). Germline CDR1 reads SGHVS; CDR2 reads FQNEAQ. This CDR3 spans 16 amino acids. Trimming shortened V by 0 bases and J by 5 bases, and 16 bases separated the two germline ends. The CDR3 region has the DNA TGTGCCAGCAGCTTAGCGCGAGGGGTGGGGATTACTGAAGCTTTCTTT. This translates into CASSLARGVGITEAFF.

V is TRBV7-8 and J is TRBJ2-7, with 7 nucleotides matching TRBD1. Trimming cost V 5 bases and J 2 bases; bases outside gene matches: 9. The CDR3 length is 15 residues. The V gene's germline CDR1 is SGHVS and CDR2 FQNEAQ. The CDR3 sequence is CASSRGWDSPYEQYV. The CDR3 nucleotides are TGTGCCAGCAGCCGGGGCTGGGACAGTCCCTACGAGCAGTACGTC.

The genes are TRBV13 and TRBJ1-2, with 7 positions matching TRBD1. Per germline, CDR1 PRHDT and CDR2 FYEKMQ (reference sequence). The CDR3 has 15 amino acids. Trimming took 6 bases from V and 4 from J; bases not matched to a gene: 11. The CDR3 region is CASSLNRGILYGYTF. In DNA form, the CDR3 reads TGTGCCAGCAGTTTAAACAGGGGCATACTCTATGGCTACACCTTC.

The gene calls are TRBV6-6 and TRBJ1-1; no reliable D call. V lost 6 bases and J 0 bases, leaving 17 bases between the germline ends. The CDR3 length is 16 residues. Germline CDR1 and CDR2: MNHNY and SVGAGI (reference sequence). This CDR3 reads CASRGSFEKLNTEAFF. CDR3 coding DNA: TGTGCCAGCAGGGGATCATTTGAGAAATTGAACACTGAAGCTTTCTTT.

This clone was seen just once. The CDR3 region is CASSATQGDEQYF. The CDR3, as DNA: TGTGCCAGCAGCGCAACACAGGGGGACGAGCAGTACTTC. The chain uses TRBV7-9 and TRBJ2-7; 8 nucleotides align to TRBD1. CDR1 and CDR2 (germline): SEHNR, FQNEAQ (reference sequence). This CDR3 has 13 residues. V trimming: 5 bases; J trimming: 5 bases; junction bases outside the gene matches: 5. Full variable domain (outside the CDR3, taken from reference TRBV7-9 and TRBJ2-7): DTGVSQNPRHKITKRGQNVTFRCDPISEHNRLYWYRQTLGQGPEFLTYFQNEAQLEKSRLLSDRFSAERPKGSFSTLEIQRTEQGDSAMYLCASSATQGDEQYFGPGTRLTVT.

V is TRBV14 and J is TRBJ2-1, with D tentatively TRBD1 or TRBD2 (5 bases each). Germline V gene lookup returns CDR1 SGHDN and CDR2 FVKESK. V was pared by 4 bases and J by 9 bases, with 22 bases between. There are 16 residues in the CDR3. The DNA for the CDR3 is TGTGCCAGCAGCCGTAATACGGGACCCCTTAGCAGTGAGCAGTTCTTC. It is translated as CASSRNTGPLSSEQFF.

This chain connects TRBV7-9 to TRBJ2-6; TRBD1 might be the D (6 bases). The CDR3 has 16 amino acids. V lost 7 bases and J lost 12, with 25 bases in between. From germline, CDR1 is SEHNR and CDR2 FQNEAQ (reference sequence). The CDR3 nucleotides read TGTGCCAGCACCCGAAGTGACAGGCCCTTTCAAGTCGTCCTGACTTTC. This sequence encodes CASTRSDRPFQVVLTF.

Judged by abundance, this clone is medium-sized. The chain combines TRBV6-5 with TRBJ2-7, with 10 bases identical to TRBD1. Germline loops: CDR1 MNHEY, CDR2 SVGAGI. V gave up 4 bases and J gave up 3 bases; unmatched junction bases: 6. The length of the CDR3 is 15 residues. The CDR3 is CASSSPGQGIYEQYF. CDR3 bases: TGTGCCAGCAGTTCCCCGGGACAGGGGATCTACGAGCAGTACTTC.

This clone has more than one count but fewer than ten. The chain carries TRBV28 and TRBJ1-3; 9 bases fit TRBD1. V lost 6 bases, J lost 4 bases, and 10 bases stayed unmatched. CDR3 size: 16 residues. CDR1 is MDHEN and CDR2 is SYDVKM in the germline V gene. Written as DNA, the CDR3 is TGTGCCAGCAGACCCGATAGGGACAGGGTGGGAAACACCATATATTTT. It specifies CASRPDRDRVGNTIYF.

The chain links TRBV28 to TRBJ1-4; the D is unclear. This CDR3 contains 14 residues. Germline lookup yields CDR1 MDHEN and CDR2 SYDVKM. Trimming took 4 bases from V and 7 from J, leaving 13 bases between them. CDR3 sequence (DNA): TGTGCCAGCAGTTCACAAGGAGGTGGTGAAAAACTGTTTTTT. Its protein product is CASSSQGGGEKLFF.

The rearrangement uses TRBV15 and TRBJ1-5; D possibly corresponds to TRBD1 (6 bases). Looked up from germline, CDR1 is LNHNV and CDR2 is YYDKDF (reference sequence). Trimming pared 5 bases from V and 7 bases from J, leaving 12 bases between. The CDR3 spans 13 residues. The CDR3 DNA follows: TGTGCCACCAGCGGCCGGGGGCACCAGCCCCAGCATTTT. Its translation: CATSGRGHQPQHF. The entire variable domain, with the rest obtained from reference TRBV15 and TRBJ1-5, is as follows: DAMVIQNPRYQVTQFGKPVTLSCSQTLNHNVMYWYQQKSSQAPKLLFHYYDKDFNNEADTPDNFQSRRPNTSFCFLDIRSPGLGDTAMYLCATSGRGHQPQHFGDGTRLSIL.

The DNA of the CDR3 is TGTGCCAGCAGTCTCCTGGGGGGAGTCTACAATGAGCAGTTCTTC. This encodes CASSLLGGVYNEQFF. The J gene is TRBJ2-1, the V gene TRBV25-1; tentative D call: TRBD2 (6 bases). The V gene lost 5 bases and the J gene lost 3 bases, with 14 bases spanning the gap. The CDR3 runs to 15 residues. Germline CDR1 MGHDK, CDR2 SYGVNS.

V is TRBV4-1 and J is TRBJ1-2, with unresolved D. Trimming cost V 4 bases and J 0 bases, with 9 bases left between them. The CDR3 consists of 14 residues. Germline CDR1 is MGHRA and CDR2 is YSYEKL. The CDR3 bases are TGCGCCAGCAGCCCAACGGTAGCTAACTATGGCTACACCTTC. This sequence encodes CASSPTVANYGYTF.

V gene TRBV28 combines with J gene TRBJ2-7; TRBD2 aligns across 9 bases. CDR1 is MDHEN and CDR2 is SYDVKM in the germline V gene. V lost 6 bases and J lost 4; bases outside the gene matches: 19. The CDR3 runs 18 residues. For the CDR3, the DNA is TGTGCCAGCAGCCTATCCCTGGGGCGGGAGGGCCGAGCTTACGAGCAGTACTTC. As protein: CASSLSLGREGRAYEQYF.

This sequence joins TRBV11-2 and TRBJ2-7; D uncertain. With 0 bases removed from V and 7 bases from J, the gap between germline ends came to 7 bases. This CDR3 comprises 12 residues. Germline V CDR1 and CDR2: SGHAT, FQNNGV. The CDR3 bases are TGTGCCAGCAGCTTAGATAGCTCGGAGCAGTACTTC. This codes for CASSLDSSEQYF. Supplemented by reference TRBV11-2 and TRBJ2-7, the full variable domain reads EAGVAQSPRYKIIEKRQSVAFWCNPISGHATLYWYQQILGQGPKLLIQFQNNGVVDDSQLPKDRFSAERLKGVDSTLKIQPAKLEDSAVYLCASSLDSSEQYFGPGTRLTVT.

This chain connects TRBV18 to TRBJ1-1; 11 positions agree with TRBD1. This CDR3 spans 15 amino acids. J lost 2 bases, V lost 4 bases, and 3 bases had no gene match. Germline CDR1 reads KGHSH; CDR2 reads LQKENI. The CDR3 DNA sequence: TGTGCCAGCTCACGGACAGGGGGCACTAACACTGAAGCTTTCTTT. As protein: CASSRTGGTNTEAFF.